The next 32 T cell receptor beta chains were all read from a single sample in a study of graft-versus-host responses after intestinal transplantation. Some clones are missing from TCRdb's copy, which holds only in-frame ones; the method was immunoSEQ multiplex PCR. The sample has under 75,000 clones; roughly 90% are singletons. These receptors have no known antigen. The sequencing used unstimulated CD8+ T cells sorted from spleen or lymph node cells, collected before transplant. These receptors were collected from a human donor who was the organ donor for an intestinal transplant.

The CDR3 region is CGPQGSTDTQYF. The CDR3 nucleotides are TGTGGCCCCCAGGGAAGCACAGATACGCAGTATTTT. The V gene is TRBV2, the J gene TRBJ2-3; possibly TRBD1 for D (5 bases). Germline V CDR1 and CDR2: SNHLY, FYNNEI. The CDR3 covers 12 residues.

The CDR3: CASRTGANQPQHF. For the CDR3, the DNA is TGTGCCAGCAGAACAGGGGCGAATCAGCCCCAGCATTTT. The chain combines TRBV11-2 with TRBJ1-5; 7 nucleotides align to TRBD1. The CDR3 contains 13 residues. V lost 6 bases and J lost 4; bases outside the gene matches: 3. Germline values: CDR1 SGHAT, CDR2 FQNNGV.

This rearrangement joins TRBV9 to TRBJ1-6, with unresolved D. Per germline, CDR1 SGDLS and CDR2 YYNGEE. This CDR3 comprises 17 residues. V dropped 0 bases and J dropped 6 bases, with 16 bases sitting between them. CDR3 in DNA: TGTGCCAGCAGCGTAGAGGGAGGTGGGGATGGTAATTCACCCCTCCACTTT. Protein sequence: CASSVEGGGDGNSPLHF.

This chain uses TRBV30 with TRBJ1-2; D remains unclear. There are 11 residues in the CDR3. The germline CDR1 and CDR2 sequences are GTSNPN and SVGIG (reference sequence). The V and J ends lost 5 bases and 4 bases respectively, with 8 bases between them. CDR3 sequence: CAWFTGYGYTF. The DNA for the CDR3 is TGTGCCTGGTTCACCGGCTATGGCTACACCTTC.

The CDR3 spells CASSQEPGENRARFF. The CDR3 DNA reads TGTGCCAGCAGCCAAGAACCAGGGGAGAACAGGGCCCGCTTCTTC. This chain joins TRBV4-2 and TRBJ2-1; TRBD1 is a possible D gene (6 bases). V was clipped by 0 bases and J by 16 bases, with 22 bases between them. In germline, CDR1 is LGHNA, CDR2 YNFKEQ. The CDR3 runs to 15 residues.

The gene calls are TRBV5-4 and TRBJ2-7; TRBD2 matches 7 bases. With 4 bases clipped from V and 6 bases from J, the junction kept 7 bases outside the gene matches. Germline V gives CDR1 SGHNT, CDR2 YYREEE (reference sequence). This CDR3 contains 13 residues. CDR3 residues: CASSHGTTVEQYV. The CDR3 DNA reads as TGTGCCAGCAGCCACGGGACTACGGTCGAGCAGTACGTC.

The chain recombines TRBV27 with TRBJ1-5; D uncertain. The V end lost 8 bases, the J end lost 1 base, and 12 bases lay between the germline ends. Germline V gene sequence: CDR1 MNHEY, CDR2 SMNVEV (reference sequence). CDR3 length: 14 amino acids. CDR3: CASSRGRSNQPQHF. DNA of the CDR3: TGTGCCAGCTCCCGAGGGAGGAGCAATCAGCCCCAGCATTTT.

CDR3 sequence (DNA): TGTGCCAGTAGTATAGTCCCTCTGGACACCCTACTTGAAGCTTTCTTT. It encodes CASSIVPLDTLLEAFF. The rearrangement links TRBV19 to TRBJ1-1, with D possibly TRBD1 on 5 matching bases. CDR3 length equals 16 residues. The germline CDR1 and CDR2 sequences are LNHDA and SQIVND (reference sequence). V was shortened by 1 base and J by 7 bases, with 19 bases between the two germline ends.

The chain recombines TRBV6-6 with TRBJ1-1; 8 positions match TRBD1. The length of the CDR3 is 14 residues. Germline V gene sequence: CDR1 MNHNY, CDR2 SVGAGI (reference sequence). V shed 8 bases, J shed 4 bases, and the junction held 9 bases outside the gene matches. This CDR3 reads CASLTGGSLTEAFF. The CDR3 DNA reads as TGTGCCAGCCTTACAGGGGGAAGCCTCACTGAAGCTTTCTTT.

This clone was counted a single time. V gene TRBV29-1 combines with J gene TRBJ1-2, with 7 bases aligning to TRBD1. V shed 1 base, J shed 4 bases, and the junction held 9 bases outside the gene matches. The CDR3 has 15 residues. Germline CDR1 is SQVTM and CDR2 is ANQGSEA. The CDR3 DNA reads TGCAGCGTTGAAGCACAGGGGTTTCGATTCTATGGCTACACCTTC. This codes for CSVEAQGFRFYGYTF.

The J gene is TRBJ1-3, the V gene TRBV7-2; D might be TRBD1 (6 bases). Trimming took off 6 bases at V and 2 bases at J, with 14 bases between the two ends. The germline gives CDR1 SGHTA, CDR2 FQGNSA. CDR3 size: 15 residues. The DNA for the CDR3 is TGTGCCAGCAGTTCAGAGGGGGTGACTGGAAACACCATATATTTT. Protein product: CASSSEGVTGNTIYF. The whole variable domain, filled in from reference TRBV7-2 and TRBJ1-3, reads GAGVSQSPSNKVTEKGKDVELRCDPISGHTALYWYRQSLGQGLEFLIYFQGNSAPDKSGLPSDRFSAERTGGSVSTLTIQRTQQEDSAVYLCASSSEGVTGNTIYFGEGSWLTVV.

The genes are TRBV19 and TRBJ1-6, with unresolved D. V lost 2 bases, J lost 0 bases, and 17 bases lay in between. CDR3 size: 19 residues. CDR1 is LNHDA, CDR2 SQIVND, per germline (reference sequence). DNA for the CDR3: TGTGCCAGTAGTATAAAGGTTGAGAGACTGAGCTCCTATAATTCACCCCTCCACTTT. This codes for CASSIKVERLSSYNSPLHF.

The chain couples TRBV28 to TRBJ1-5; no firm D call. V was pared by 5 bases and J by 3 bases, with 11 bases between. This CDR3 has 14 residues. Germline V gene sequence: CDR1 MDHEN, CDR2 SYDVKM. The chain's CDR3 is CASSRQSNNQPQHF. The CDR3 coding sequence is TGTGCCAGCAGTAGACAATCCAACAATCAGCCCCAGCATTTT.

The V call is TRBV4-2, the J call TRBJ1-2, with 8 bases lining up with TRBD1. V lost 4 bases and J lost 6; bases outside the gene matches: 10. The CDR3 loop spans 15 amino acids. Germline CDR1 LGHNA, CDR2 YNFKEQ. The CDR3 reads CASSLLGQGSDGYTF. As DNA, the CDR3 is TGTGCCAGCAGCCTACTCGGACAGGGATCGGATGGCTACACCTTC.

The gene calls are TRBV9 and TRBJ1-1, with D maybe TRBD1 (5 bases). The CDR3 runs 12 residues. Germline V gives CDR1 SGDLS, CDR2 YYNGEE. The V end lost 0 bases, the J end lost 7 bases, and 7 bases lay between the germline ends. This chain's CDR3 is CASSVDQGEAFF. For the CDR3, the DNA is TGTGCCAGCAGCGTAGACCAGGGTGAAGCTTTCTTT.

The rearrangement joins TRBV6-5 to TRBJ1-4; TRBD1 might be the D (5 bases). The CDR3 loop spans 15 amino acids. The V and J ends lost 6 bases and 6 bases respectively, with 17 bases between them. Per the germline V gene, CDR1 is MNHEY and CDR2 is SVGAGI. CDR3: CASRKRRGPDEKLFF. CDR3 bases: TGTGCCAGCAGGAAAAGGAGGGGACCGGATGAAAAACTGTTTTTT.

The chain is built from TRBV6-6 and TRBJ2-3, with TRBD2 as a possible D gene (5 bases). Looked up from germline, CDR1 is MNHNY and CDR2 is SVGAGI (reference sequence). CDR3 length: 14 amino acids. V was clipped by 3 bases and J by 2 bases, with 9 bases between them. This chain's CDR3 is CASSYGEYTDTQYF. The CDR3 DNA is TGTGCCAGCAGTTATGGGGAGTACACAGATACGCAGTATTTT.

The rearrangement joins TRBV7-9 to TRBJ1-2, with 7 positions matching TRBD1. Germline V gives CDR1 SEHNR, CDR2 FQNEAQ (reference sequence). V gave up 4 bases and J gave up 4 bases; unmatched junction bases: 9. The CDR3 extends over 15 amino acids. This CDR3 is CASSSIVDRAYGYTF. The CDR3 nucleotides read TGTGCCAGCAGCTCAATCGTTGACAGGGCCTATGGCTACACCTTC. Based on the CDR3 plus reference TRBV7-9 and TRBJ1-2, the full variable domain is DTGVSQNPRHKITKRGQNVTFRCDPISEHNRLYWYRQTLGQGPEFLTYFQNEAQLEKSRLLSDRFSAERPKGSFSTLEIQRTEQGDSAMYLCASSSIVDRAYGYTFGSGTRLTVV.

The chain is built from TRBV2 and TRBJ1-5, with D possibly TRBD1 on 6 matching bases. CDR1 is SNHLY and CDR2 is FYNNEI in the germline V gene. V was clipped by 6 bases and J by 2 bases, with 14 bases between them. The CDR3 totals 15 residues. Here the CDR3 reads CASRTQGLGNQPQHF. DNA for the CDR3: TGTGCCAGCAGGACACAGGGATTGGGCAATCAGCCCCAGCATTTT.

The chain carries TRBV4-2 and TRBJ1-3; 10 bases are a match to TRBD1. CDR3 length equals 18 residues. Trimming removed 3 bases from V and 0 bases from J; junction bases left unmatched: 8. Germline V CDR1 and CDR2: LGHNA, YNFKEQ. The CDR3 region has the DNA TGTGCCAGCAGCCAGGCCGGGACAGGGGCGAGCTCTGGAAACACCATATATTTT. This encodes CASSQAGTGASSGNTIYF.

The chain recombines TRBV4-2 with TRBJ2-1, with D unresolved. This CDR3 comprises 17 residues. Germline-derived CDR1 and CDR2 are LGHNA and YNFKEQ. V dropped 2 bases and J dropped 1 base, with 15 bases sitting between them. CDR3 sequence: CASSQSIFRRSYNEQFF. The CDR3 DNA follows: TGTGCCAGCAGCCAATCTATCTTCCGTCGGTCCTACAATGAGCAGTTCTTC.

The rearrangement links TRBV4-1 to TRBJ1-6, with 10 bases fitting TRBD1. This CDR3 has 14 amino acids. The J segment lost 11 bases and the V segment lost 4 bases, leaving 5 bases of the junction unmatched. Germline CDR1 MGHRA, CDR2 YSYEKL. This chain's CDR3 is CASSRGQGNPPLHF. CDR3 DNA: TGCGCCAGCAGCCGGGGACAGGGGAATCCACCCCTCCACTTT.

The chain carries TRBV4-2 and TRBJ1-1, with D maybe TRBD1 (6 bases). The ends were cut back, 0 bases at V and 4 bases at J, with 9 bases in the middle. Germline-derived CDR1 and CDR2 are LGHNA and YNFKEQ. The CDR3 has 14 amino acids. This CDR3 is CASSQDSTGTEAFF. CDR3 bases: TGTGCCAGCAGCCAAGATTCGACAGGCACTGAAGCTTTCTTT.

The chain has TRBV4-1 and TRBJ2-2, with D unresolved. From germline, CDR1 is MGHRA and CDR2 YSYEKL. The CDR3 loop spans 15 amino acids. Trimming stripped 2 bases from V and 0 bases from J, with 7 bases between. CDR3 sequence reads: CASSQRSANTGELFF. DNA of the CDR3: TGCGCCAGCAGCCAAAGGAGCGCGAACACCGGGGAGCTGTTTTTT.

This rearrangement joins TRBV6-1 to TRBJ2-7, with D perhaps matching TRBD2 (6 bases). With 6 bases removed from V and 5 bases from J, the gap between germline ends came to 14 bases. This CDR3 has 13 amino acids. Germline V gene data show CDR1 as MNHNS and CDR2 as SASEGT. For the CDR3, the DNA is TGTGCCAGCAGAAAAGTCTCGGGGGACGAGCAGTACGTC. Amino acid sequence: CASRKVSGDEQYV.

The chain recombines TRBV5-1 with TRBJ1-2; the match to TRBD1 covers 7 bases. The germline V gene encodes CDR1 SGHRS and CDR2 YFSETQ. The CDR3 has 14 residues. V gave up 0 bases and J gave up 6 bases; unmatched junction bases: 5. This chain's CDR3 is CASSLVGQVHGYTF. The CDR3 DNA follows: TGCGCCAGCAGCTTGGTCGGACAGGTGCATGGCTACACCTTC.

The genes are TRBV7-9 and TRBJ2-2; no reliable D call. Trimming took off 8 bases at V and 4 bases at J, with 8 bases between the two ends. CDR1 is SEHNR and CDR2 is FQNEAQ in the germline V gene (reference sequence). The CDR3 consists of 12 residues. CDR3 in DNA: TGTGCCAGCTTCTCCGGCACCGGGGAGCTGTTTTTT. It is translated as CASFSGTGELFF.

In this sample, this clone turned up a few times. The rearrangement joins TRBV6-1 to TRBJ2-1; TRBD2 agrees at 9 bases. Germline V gene lookup returns CDR1 MNHNS and CDR2 SASEGT. The CDR3 is 15 residues long. V shed 2 bases, J shed 6 bases, and the junction held 5 bases outside the gene matches. The CDR3 region is CASSEWAGGTNEQFF. In DNA, the CDR3 is TGTGCCAGCAGTGAATGGGCGGGGGGGACCAATGAGCAGTTCTTC.

This clone appeared a few times. The chain links TRBV28 to TRBJ2-1, with 10 positions matching TRBD2. The CDR3 consists of 14 residues. Losses at the gene ends were 6 bases for V and 6 bases for J; bases not matched to a gene: 5. Germline V gene sequence: CDR1 MDHEN, CDR2 SYDVKM. The DNA for the CDR3 is TGTGCCAGCAGCGGGACTAGCGAAATCAATGAGCAGTTCTTC. Translating gives CASSGTSEINEQFF.

The V call is TRBV4-2, the J call TRBJ2-7, with D tentatively TRBD2 (6 bases). The germline V and J ends were trimmed by 2 bases and 5 bases, with 13 bases remaining between them. The CDR3 is made up of 14 amino acids. Germline V gene data show CDR1 as LGHNA and CDR2 as YNFKEQ. The CDR3 DNA sequence: TGTGCCAGCAGCCAAATGGGGGGAATGGACGAGCAGTACGTC. This translates into CASSQMGGMDEQYV.

There are a few counts of this clone. The CDR3 DNA reads TGTGCCACCAGCGCAGACACTTCCCCAGATACGCAGTATTTT. This codes for CATSADTSPDTQYF. The chain links TRBV15 to TRBJ2-3; no clear D. V was pared by 5 bases and J by 4 bases, with 13 bases between. Germline V lookup: CDR1 LNHNV, CDR2 YYDKDF (reference sequence). The CDR3 spans 14 residues.

V is TRBV7-2 and J is TRBJ1-5, with unresolved D. The CDR3 covers 14 residues. Germline CDR1 is SGHTA and CDR2 is FQGNSA. With 5 bases removed from V and 5 bases from J, the gap between germline ends came to 13 bases. CDR3 nucleotides: TGTGCCAGCAGCCCGGAAACGGGGTATCAGCCCCAGCATTTT. It encodes CASSPETGYQPQHF.